The clone carrying this TCR beta chain was observed a handful of times. Its antigen remains unidentified. Each donor (without exception) was a healthy Caucasian. The data stem from a study of identical twins. The CDR3 is 12 residues long. The V gene's germline CDR1 is SEHNR and CDR2 FQNEAQ (reference sequence). Trimming took 0 bases from V and 3 from J, leaving 3 bases between them. Template switching added a universal primer binding site, and final cDNA carried unique molecular identifiers. TCRdb ran MiXCR on the 5' RACE reads and lists one entry per CDR3 protein. The repertoire holds about 490,000 distinct CDR3 sequences, with approximately 14% as singletons. Findings of the study overall: Cord blood beta clonotypes present at high abundance carried fewer insertions; no such pattern appeared in memory repertoires. The same donors were not followed; conclusions instead depended on cross-sectional statistical analysis.

This same sample was also part of a study on yellow fever vaccine responses in identical twins.

The source is a woman between 18 and 30 years old in good health. This rearrangement joins TRBV7-9 to TRBJ2-7, with D hard to call. The source material was CD4+ T cells sorted from blood. The CDR3 sequence is CASSLAFYEQYF. The DNA for the CDR3 is TGTGCCAGCAGCTTAGCCTTCTACGAGCAGTACTTC.